This T cell receptor (beta chain) was captured by sequencing in a study of identical twins. TCRdb passed the 5' RACE reads through MiXCR, listing each CDR3 protein once. The sample has approximately 600,000 distinct CDR3 sequences, around a tenth seen once. The CDR3 is 17 residues long. Germline V lookup: CDR1 LGHDT, CDR2 YNNKEL (reference sequence). Trimming removed 0 bases at V and 1 base at J, with 15 bases between. Separately, the same data were catalogued under a study of yellow fever vaccine responses in identical twins.

This chain uses TRBV3-1 with TRBJ1-2; unclear D gene. The sequencing input was PBMCs. The sequence was obtained from a woman younger than 30 in good health. The CDR3 DNA reads as TGTGCCAGCAGCCAAGATTGGGAGGCCTCCGTTAACTATGGCTACACCTTC. Encoded protein: CASSQDWEASVNYGYTF.